This TCR beta chain originates from a study of T cell repertoires in cytomegalovirus infection. Whole-study context: Both recently identified HLA-C-restricted and well-studied HLA-B-restricted CMV epitopes were used in the study. Based on public TCR beta signatures, there were indications of CMV infection and of a matching HLA type. Study findings and constraints: Totalled public TCR beta family frequency picked out people who carried CMV plus the relevant HLA. HLA-C-restricted TCR beta clonotypes specific for CMV led the ex vivo response.

Turning to this clonotype: Its antigen is undetermined.

A single record per CDR3 protein comes from TCRdb applying MiXCR to the reads. This table has about 920,000 distinct CDR3 sequences, around 32% appearing once. The CDR3 covers 15 residues. Per germline, CDR1 LNHDA and CDR2 SQIVND (reference sequence). Trimming cost V 7 bases and J 8 bases; bases outside gene matches: 6. The TCR sequence derives from a human donor in good health (CMV status not recorded). Some clones in this sample may be carry-over from other donors' samples. This sequence joins TRBV19 and TRBJ2-1; 15 bases fit TRBD2. The sequencing here drew on cultured CD8+ T cells from PBMCs, taken from culture after CMV antigen stimulation. The CDR3 region has the DNA TGTGCCAGTAATATCGGACTAGCGGGGGGGCATGAGCAGTTCTTC. Residues: CASNIGLAGGHEQFF.